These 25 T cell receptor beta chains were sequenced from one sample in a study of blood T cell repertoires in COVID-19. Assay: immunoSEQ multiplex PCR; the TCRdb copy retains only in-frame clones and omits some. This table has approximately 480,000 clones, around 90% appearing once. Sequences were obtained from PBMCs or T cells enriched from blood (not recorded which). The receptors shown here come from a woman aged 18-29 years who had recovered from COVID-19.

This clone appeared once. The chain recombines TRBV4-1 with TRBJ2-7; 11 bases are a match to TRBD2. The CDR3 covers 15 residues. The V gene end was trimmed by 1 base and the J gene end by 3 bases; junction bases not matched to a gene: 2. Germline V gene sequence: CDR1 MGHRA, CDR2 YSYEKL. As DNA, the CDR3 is TGCGCCAGCAGCCAAGGACTAGCGGGACTCTACGAGCAGTACTTC. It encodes CASSQGLAGLYEQYF.

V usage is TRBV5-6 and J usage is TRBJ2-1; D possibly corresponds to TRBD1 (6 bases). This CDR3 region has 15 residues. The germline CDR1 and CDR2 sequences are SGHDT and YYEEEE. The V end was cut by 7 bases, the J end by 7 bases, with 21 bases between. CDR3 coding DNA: TGTGCCAGCTTCAACCGGGACACCTCGCTGAATGAGCAGTTCTTC. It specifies CASFNRDTSLNEQFF.

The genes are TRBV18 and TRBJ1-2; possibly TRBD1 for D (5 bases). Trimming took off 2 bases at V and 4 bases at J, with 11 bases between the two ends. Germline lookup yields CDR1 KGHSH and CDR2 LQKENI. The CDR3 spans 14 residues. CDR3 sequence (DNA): TGTGCCAGCTCACCAGGGGACTCGAGCTATGGCTACACCTTC. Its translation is CASSPGDSSYGYTF.

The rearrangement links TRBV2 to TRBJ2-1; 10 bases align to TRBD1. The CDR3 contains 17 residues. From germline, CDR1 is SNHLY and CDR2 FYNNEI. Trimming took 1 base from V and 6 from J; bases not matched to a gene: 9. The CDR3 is CASSEVGTGAEVNEQFF. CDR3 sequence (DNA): TGTGCCAGCAGTGAAGTGGGGACAGGGGCGGAGGTCAATGAGCAGTTCTTC.

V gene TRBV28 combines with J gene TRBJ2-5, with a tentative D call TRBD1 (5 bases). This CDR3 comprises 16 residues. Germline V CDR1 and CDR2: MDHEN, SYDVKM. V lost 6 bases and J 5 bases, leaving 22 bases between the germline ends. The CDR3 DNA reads TGTGCCAGCAGCCCGAATCGCGACAGTGTCGAGGAGACCCAGTACTTC. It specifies CASSPNRDSVEETQYF.

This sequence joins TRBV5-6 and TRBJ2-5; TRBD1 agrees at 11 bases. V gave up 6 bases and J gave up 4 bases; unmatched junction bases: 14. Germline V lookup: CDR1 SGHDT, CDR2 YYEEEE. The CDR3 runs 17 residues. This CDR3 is CASTRTSGTGGRETQYF. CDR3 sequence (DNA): TGTGCCAGCACCAGAACTTCCGGGACAGGGGGTCGAGAGACCCAGTACTTC.

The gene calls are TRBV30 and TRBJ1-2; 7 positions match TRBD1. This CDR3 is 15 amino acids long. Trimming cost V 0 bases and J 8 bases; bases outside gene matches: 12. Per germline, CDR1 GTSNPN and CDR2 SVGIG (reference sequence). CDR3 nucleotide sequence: TGTGCCTGGAGTGTAAGGGGGCCCAGGGTGGACGGCTACACCTTC. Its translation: CAWSVRGPRVDGYTF.

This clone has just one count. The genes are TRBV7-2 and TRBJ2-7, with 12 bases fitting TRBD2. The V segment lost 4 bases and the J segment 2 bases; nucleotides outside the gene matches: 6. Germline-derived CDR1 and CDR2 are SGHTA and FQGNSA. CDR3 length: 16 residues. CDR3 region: CASSSKLAGGPYEQYF. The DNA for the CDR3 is TGTGCCAGCAGCTCCAAACTAGCGGGGGGCCCCTACGAGCAGTACTTC.

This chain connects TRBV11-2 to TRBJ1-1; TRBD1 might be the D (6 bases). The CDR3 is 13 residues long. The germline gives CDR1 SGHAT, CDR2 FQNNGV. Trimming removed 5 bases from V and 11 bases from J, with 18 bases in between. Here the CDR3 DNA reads TGTGCCAGCAGCACCCTGGGGGGCGGGAGGGCTTTCTTT. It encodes CASSTLGGGRAFF.

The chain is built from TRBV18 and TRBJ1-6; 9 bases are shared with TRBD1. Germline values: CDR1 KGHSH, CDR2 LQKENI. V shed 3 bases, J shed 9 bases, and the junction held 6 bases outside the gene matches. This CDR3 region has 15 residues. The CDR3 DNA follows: TGTGCCAGCTCACCCCTACAGGGGGCCGGTTCACCCCTCCACTTT. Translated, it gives CASSPLQGAGSPLHF.

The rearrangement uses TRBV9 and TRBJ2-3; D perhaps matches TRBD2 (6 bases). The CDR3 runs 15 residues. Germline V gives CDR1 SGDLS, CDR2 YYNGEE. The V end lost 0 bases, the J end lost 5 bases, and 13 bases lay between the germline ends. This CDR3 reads CASSVGTSLRDTQYF. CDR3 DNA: TGTGCCAGCAGCGTAGGAACTAGCTTGAGAGATACGCAGTATTTT.

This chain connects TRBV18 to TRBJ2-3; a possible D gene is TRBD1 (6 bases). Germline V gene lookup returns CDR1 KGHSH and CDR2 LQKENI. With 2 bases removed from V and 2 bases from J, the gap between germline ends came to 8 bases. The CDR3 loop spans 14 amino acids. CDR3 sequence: CASSPDRTTDTQYF. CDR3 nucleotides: TGTGCCAGCTCACCAGACAGGACCACAGATACGCAGTATTTT.

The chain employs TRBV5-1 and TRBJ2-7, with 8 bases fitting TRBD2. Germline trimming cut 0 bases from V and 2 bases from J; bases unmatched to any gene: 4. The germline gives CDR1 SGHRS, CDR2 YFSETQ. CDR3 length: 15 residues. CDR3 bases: TGCGCCAGCAGCTTGGCCGCGGGGGGAACCTACGAGCAGTACTTC. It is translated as CASSLAAGGTYEQYF.

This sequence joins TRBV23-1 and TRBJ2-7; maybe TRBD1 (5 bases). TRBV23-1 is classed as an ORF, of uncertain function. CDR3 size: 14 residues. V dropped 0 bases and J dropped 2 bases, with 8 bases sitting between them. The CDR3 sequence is CASSQSTRAYEQYF. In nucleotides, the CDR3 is TGCGCCAGCAGTCAATCTACCAGGGCCTACGAGCAGTACTTC.

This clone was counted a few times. The CDR3 region is CASSLDPTGTEQYF. The CDR3 nucleotides read TGTGCCAGCTCCCTGGACCCGACAGGAACCGAGCAGTACTTC. V and J are TRBV18 and TRBJ2-7; D perhaps matches TRBD1 (6 bases). Trimming took off 6 bases at V and 6 bases at J, with 18 bases between the two ends. CDR1 is KGHSH, CDR2 LQKENI, per germline. CDR3 size: 14 residues.

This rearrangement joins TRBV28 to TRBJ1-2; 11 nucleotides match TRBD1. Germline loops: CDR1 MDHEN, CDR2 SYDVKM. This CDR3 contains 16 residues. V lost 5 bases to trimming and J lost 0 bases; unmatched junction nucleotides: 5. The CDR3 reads CASSLGGQGANYGYTF. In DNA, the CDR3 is TGTGCCAGCAGTCTTGGGGGACAGGGGGCTAACTATGGCTACACCTTC.

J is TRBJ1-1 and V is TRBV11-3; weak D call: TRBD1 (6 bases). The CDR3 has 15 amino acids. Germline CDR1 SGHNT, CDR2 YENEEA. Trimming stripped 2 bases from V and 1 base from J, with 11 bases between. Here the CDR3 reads CASSLQGQPNTEAFF. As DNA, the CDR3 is TGTGCCAGCAGCTTACAAGGACAGCCGAACACTGAAGCTTTCTTT.

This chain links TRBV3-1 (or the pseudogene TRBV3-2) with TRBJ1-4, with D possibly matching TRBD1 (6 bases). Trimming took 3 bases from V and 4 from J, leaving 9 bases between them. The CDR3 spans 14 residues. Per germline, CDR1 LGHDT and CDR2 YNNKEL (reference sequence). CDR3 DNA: TGTGCCAGCAGCCATGGACAGCTTAATGAAAAACTGTTTTTT. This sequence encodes CASSHGQLNEKLFF.

As DNA, the CDR3 is TGCGCCAGCAGCCTGGGATGGGACAGGGGAAGTGAGGGCTACACCTTC. Translation: CASSLGWDRGSEGYTF. V gene TRBV4-1 combines with J gene TRBJ1-2; 10 positions agree with TRBD1. Germline CDR1 reads MGHRA; CDR2 reads YSYEKL. CDR3 length: 16 amino acids. V shed 4 bases and J 8 bases; nucleotides not matched to a gene: 13.

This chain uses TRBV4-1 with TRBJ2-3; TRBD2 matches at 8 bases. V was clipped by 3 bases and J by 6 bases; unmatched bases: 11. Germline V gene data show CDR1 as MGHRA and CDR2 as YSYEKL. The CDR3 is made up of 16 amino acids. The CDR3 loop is CASSQYGTSAADTQYF. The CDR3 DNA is TGCGCCAGCAGCCAGTACGGGACTAGTGCTGCGGATACGCAGTATTTT.

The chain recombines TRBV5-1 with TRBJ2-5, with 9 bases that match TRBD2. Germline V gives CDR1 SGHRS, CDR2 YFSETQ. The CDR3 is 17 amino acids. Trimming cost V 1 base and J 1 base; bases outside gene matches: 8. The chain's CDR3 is CASSLSPTSGAQETQYF. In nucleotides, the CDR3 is TGCGCCAGCAGCTTGTCCCCGACTAGCGGAGCCCAAGAGACCCAGTACTTC.

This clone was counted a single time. In DNA form, the CDR3 reads TGTGCCAGCATGGGGGCAGGCTCTGGAAACACCATATATTTT. This encodes CASMGAGSGNTIYF. The rearrangement joins TRBV6-6 to TRBJ1-3; the D gene is possibly TRBD1 (6 bases). Trimming pared 7 bases from V and 0 bases from J, leaving 10 bases between. Germline V gene data show CDR1 as MNHNY and CDR2 as SVGAGI (reference sequence). This CDR3 has 14 amino acids.

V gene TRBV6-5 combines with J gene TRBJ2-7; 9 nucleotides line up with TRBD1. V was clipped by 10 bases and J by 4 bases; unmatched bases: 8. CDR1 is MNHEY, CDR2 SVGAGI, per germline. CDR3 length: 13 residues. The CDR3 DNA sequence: TGTGCCACCTACCCGGGACAGGGTTACGAGCAGTACTTC. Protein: CATYPGQGYEQYF.

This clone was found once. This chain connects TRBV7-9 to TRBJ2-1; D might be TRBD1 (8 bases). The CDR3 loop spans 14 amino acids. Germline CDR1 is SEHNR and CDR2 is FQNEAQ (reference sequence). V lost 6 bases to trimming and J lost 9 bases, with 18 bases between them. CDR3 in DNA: TGTGCCAGCAGGAGACAGGGGAGGGAGTCTGAGCAGTTCTTC. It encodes CASRRQGRESEQFF.

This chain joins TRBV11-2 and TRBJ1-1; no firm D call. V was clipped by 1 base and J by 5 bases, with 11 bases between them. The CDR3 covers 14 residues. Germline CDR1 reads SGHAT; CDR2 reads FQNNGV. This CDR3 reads CASSLGIEETEAFF. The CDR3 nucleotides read TGTGCCAGCAGCTTAGGCATAGAAGAAACTGAAGCTTTCTTT.